These 6 T cell receptor beta chains were all obtained from the same sample, sequenced in a study of early T cells in non-severe SARS-CoV-2 infection (dated by TCRdb to the early 2020s). The library was produced with 5' RACE. These reads were obtained on a NextSeq 500. TCRdb took the public reads, trimmed them with fastp at Q25, ran MiXCR for clone calling and kept in-frame beta chains. Records with the same CDR3 protein are collapsed into one entry carrying the most frequent genes and DNA. This sample gives 30,000 to 40,000 distinct CDR3 sequences in total; almost 6% of them show up just once. Jointly, the top ten make up 7.6% of the sample. Sequenced material: whole blood. The receptors were sampled from an adult who was a healthcare worker with PCR-confirmed SARS-CoV-2 infection or an uninfected control (not recorded which).

This clonotype came up many times. The genes are TRBV5-5 and TRBJ1-5; TRBD1 is a possible D gene (5 bases). V was trimmed by 4 bases and J by 4 bases, leaving 15 bases between them. Germline lookup yields CDR1 SGHKS and CDR2 YYEKEE (reference sequence). The CDR3 is made up of 15 amino acids. This CDR3 reads CASSKGTGPNQPQHF. As DNA, the CDR3 is TGTGCCAGCAGCAAAGGCACAGGACCGAATCAGCCCCAGCATTTT.

This clonotype was counted at least ten times. The chain recombines TRBV4-1 with TRBJ2-3, with 7 bases fitting TRBD1. Germline V gene lookup returns CDR1 MGHRA and CDR2 YSYEKL. Losses at the gene ends were 5 bases for V and 2 bases for J; bases not matched to a gene: 7. The CDR3 totals 15 residues. The CDR3 nucleotides are TGCGCCAGCAGCTACCGGGACAGCAACACAGATACGCAGTATTTT. Translated: CASSYRDSNTDTQYF.

This clonotype came up many times. The chain joins TRBV11-2 to TRBJ1-1; D is ambiguous. V dropped 3 bases and J dropped 0 bases, with 8 bases sitting between them. This CDR3 spans 14 amino acids. From germline, CDR1 is SGHAT and CDR2 FQNNGV. The CDR3 DNA reads TGTGCCAGCAGCTTTAATCAGATGAACACTGAAGCTTTCTTT. Translating gives CASSFNQMNTEAFF.

This clonotype was observed many times. The chain joins TRBV11-2 to TRBJ2-7; D assignment may be TRBD1 or TRBD2 (5 bases each). Between the trimmed V and J ends, which lost 4 bases and 2 bases, there was a span of 12 bases. This CDR3 is built from 14 residues. Germline values: CDR1 SGHAT, CDR2 FQNNGV. This CDR3 is CASSSSQGPYEQYF. As DNA, the CDR3 is TGTGCCAGCAGCTCCTCGCAGGGACCCTACGAGCAGTACTTC.

This clonotype showed up many times. The genes are TRBV7-2 and TRBJ1-2; D is uncertain. The CDR3 consists of 14 residues. Germline CDR1 reads SGHTA; CDR2 reads FQGNSA. Trimming pared 2 bases from V and 7 bases from J, leaving 14 bases between. This chain's CDR3 is CASSLLTRKGGYTF. In nucleotides, the CDR3 is TGTGCCAGCAGCTTATTAACCCGGAAAGGTGGCTACACCTTC.

The rearrangement links TRBV12-3 or TRBV12-4 to TRBJ2-7, with a possible D match to TRBD1 (5 bases). Trimming took 5 bases from V and 4 from J, leaving 9 bases between them. This CDR3 is built from 12 residues. CDR3 amino acids: CASSQQVYEQYF. The CDR3 coding sequence is TGTGCCAGCAGTCAACAGGTGTACGAGCAGTACTTC.